Following are 12 T cell receptor beta chains from one sample sequenced in a study of metastatic and nonmetastatic thyroid tumors. Thyroid surgery was performed in patients who had received no treatment beforehand. TCRdb re-called the PCR reads through MiXCR. The table shows about 32,000 clones, with 25% occurring only once. Sequenced: blood. The receptors stem from a female donor with papillary thyroid cancer or a benign thyroid nodule (not recorded which). Some clones in this sample may be carry-over from other donors' samples.

The chain combines TRBV5-1 with TRBJ2-2; 11 bases are shared with TRBD2. The CDR3 loop spans 18 amino acids. The germline gives CDR1 SGHRS, CDR2 YFSETQ. The V and J ends lost 5 bases and 4 bases, in that order; junction bases with no gene match: 13. The CDR3, as DNA: TGCGCCAGCAGTCCCCAACCGGGACTAGCGGTAGGCACCGGGGAGCTGTTTTTT. Protein sequence: CASSPQPGLAVGTGELFF.

A single count supports this clone. The chain recombines TRBV19 with TRBJ2-1; D call uncertain. V lost 7 bases and J lost 3, with 19 bases in between. Germline V gene data show CDR1 as LNHDA and CDR2 as SQIVND (reference sequence). The CDR3 covers 16 residues. The chain's CDR3 is CASIARDMGGYNEQFF. The CDR3 DNA reads TGTGCCAGTATTGCGAGAGACATGGGCGGCTACAATGAGCAGTTCTTC.

The chain uses TRBV6-4 and TRBJ2-3; D may be TRBD2 (5 bases). V dropped 3 bases and J dropped 6 bases, with 19 bases sitting between them. The CDR3 is 16 residues long. Germline V gene data show CDR1 as MRHNA and CDR2 as SNTAGT. The CDR3 here is CASSEQAENYTDTQYF. The CDR3 DNA follows: TGTGCCAGCAGTGAGCAAGCGGAGAACTACACCGATACGCAGTATTTT.

This clone was counted at least ten times. The gene calls are TRBV7-2 and TRBJ1-6, with 9 positions matching TRBD1. Germline CDR1 reads SGHTA; CDR2 reads FQGNSA. CDR3 size: 16 residues. Trimming cost V 4 bases and J 3 bases; bases outside gene matches: 4. CDR3 sequence reads: CASSSTGQGYNSPLHF. CDR3 DNA: TGTGCCAGCAGCTCGACGGGACAGGGCTATAATTCACCCCTCCACTTT.

A few counts support this clone. One junction end disagrees with the germline gene, perhaps due to a read error. The chain employs TRBV6-1 and TRBJ2-5; D perhaps matches TRBD2 (6 bases). The J call may be wrong; the DNA end is better matched by TRBJ2-1. The CDR3 contains 13 residues. CDR1 and CDR2 from the germline V gene are MNHNS and SASEGT. CDR3 in DNA: TGTACCAGCGCAAGACAGTCGGGGGAGACCCAGTTCTTC. Translation gives CTSARQSGETQFF.

As to this clone: A read error may account for a junction end that differs from germline. CDR3 nucleotides: TGTGACAGCAGGCCCCATGGTTATAATTCACCACTCCACTTT. This gives the protein CDSRPHGYNSPLHF. The gene calls are TRBV28 and TRBJ2-2; D is unclear. The DNA end is more similar to TRBJ1-6, so the J call may be wrong. CDR1 and CDR2 from the germline V gene are MDHEN and SYDVKM. The CDR3 covers 14 residues.

This clone was counted only a few times. The J gene is TRBJ2-7, the V gene TRBV6-1, with 9 bases that match TRBD1. The germline V gene has CDR1 MNHNS and CDR2 SASEGT. This CDR3 has 14 residues. After removal of 5 bases from V and 3 bases from J, the junction contained 5 bases not matched to a gene. This chain's CDR3 is CASSKGTGLYEQYF. CDR3 DNA sequence: TGTGCCAGCAGTAAAGGGACAGGGCTCTACGAGCAGTACTTC.

In its sample, this clone was seen many times. This chain joins TRBV10-3 and TRBJ1-1; D is uncertain. The CDR3 is made up of 15 amino acids. CDR1 and CDR2 from the germline V gene are ENHRY and SYGVKD. The germline V and J ends were trimmed by 4 bases and 1 base, with 13 bases remaining between them. The CDR3 spells CAISVEVLTNTEAFF. The CDR3 DNA follows: TGTGCCATCAGTGTGGAGGTGCTAACGAACACTGAAGCTTTCTTT.

Many counts were recorded for this clone. J is TRBJ1-4 and V is TRBV6-1, with no clear D. The CDR3 is made up of 11 amino acids. V lost 5 bases to trimming and J lost 8 bases, with 6 bases between them. Germline V gene lookup returns CDR1 MNHNS and CDR2 SASEGT. This CDR3 reads CASSYTEKLFF. CDR3 bases: TGTGCCAGCAGTTACACCGAAAAACTGTTTTTT.

This clone was seen many times. V usage is TRBV19 and J usage is TRBJ2-2; 8 nucleotides agree with TRBD1. The CDR3 length is 14 residues. J lost 5 bases, V lost 10 bases, and 9 bases had no gene match. The germline V gene encodes CDR1 LNHDA and CDR2 SQIVND (reference sequence). CDR3 in DNA: TGTGCCACCCGACAGGGGATGGAGACCGGGGAGCTGTTTTTT. Its translation is CATRQGMETGELFF.

This clone was found a few times. A read error may account for a junction end that differs from germline. This rearrangement joins TRBV6-4 to TRBJ2-7, with a tentative D call TRBD1 (5 bases). CDR1 and CDR2 (germline): MRHNA, SNTAGT. The CDR3 runs to 11 residues. This CDR3 reads CASRQGYEHHF. For the CDR3, the DNA is TGTGCCAGCAGGCAGGGCTACGAGCATCACTTC.

About this clone itself: Its ends do not fully match the called genes, so a read error is possible. This chain uses TRBV7-6 with TRBJ2-1; 8 positions agree with TRBD2. CDR1 and CDR2 (germline): SGHVS, FNYEAQ. This CDR3 is 19 amino acids long. CDR3 DNA sequence: TGTGCCAGCAGCTCCCCCTCGGGGGGGCGCACTGGGCTGAACAAGGAGCAGTTCTTC. Its protein is CASSSPSGGRTGLNKEQFF.